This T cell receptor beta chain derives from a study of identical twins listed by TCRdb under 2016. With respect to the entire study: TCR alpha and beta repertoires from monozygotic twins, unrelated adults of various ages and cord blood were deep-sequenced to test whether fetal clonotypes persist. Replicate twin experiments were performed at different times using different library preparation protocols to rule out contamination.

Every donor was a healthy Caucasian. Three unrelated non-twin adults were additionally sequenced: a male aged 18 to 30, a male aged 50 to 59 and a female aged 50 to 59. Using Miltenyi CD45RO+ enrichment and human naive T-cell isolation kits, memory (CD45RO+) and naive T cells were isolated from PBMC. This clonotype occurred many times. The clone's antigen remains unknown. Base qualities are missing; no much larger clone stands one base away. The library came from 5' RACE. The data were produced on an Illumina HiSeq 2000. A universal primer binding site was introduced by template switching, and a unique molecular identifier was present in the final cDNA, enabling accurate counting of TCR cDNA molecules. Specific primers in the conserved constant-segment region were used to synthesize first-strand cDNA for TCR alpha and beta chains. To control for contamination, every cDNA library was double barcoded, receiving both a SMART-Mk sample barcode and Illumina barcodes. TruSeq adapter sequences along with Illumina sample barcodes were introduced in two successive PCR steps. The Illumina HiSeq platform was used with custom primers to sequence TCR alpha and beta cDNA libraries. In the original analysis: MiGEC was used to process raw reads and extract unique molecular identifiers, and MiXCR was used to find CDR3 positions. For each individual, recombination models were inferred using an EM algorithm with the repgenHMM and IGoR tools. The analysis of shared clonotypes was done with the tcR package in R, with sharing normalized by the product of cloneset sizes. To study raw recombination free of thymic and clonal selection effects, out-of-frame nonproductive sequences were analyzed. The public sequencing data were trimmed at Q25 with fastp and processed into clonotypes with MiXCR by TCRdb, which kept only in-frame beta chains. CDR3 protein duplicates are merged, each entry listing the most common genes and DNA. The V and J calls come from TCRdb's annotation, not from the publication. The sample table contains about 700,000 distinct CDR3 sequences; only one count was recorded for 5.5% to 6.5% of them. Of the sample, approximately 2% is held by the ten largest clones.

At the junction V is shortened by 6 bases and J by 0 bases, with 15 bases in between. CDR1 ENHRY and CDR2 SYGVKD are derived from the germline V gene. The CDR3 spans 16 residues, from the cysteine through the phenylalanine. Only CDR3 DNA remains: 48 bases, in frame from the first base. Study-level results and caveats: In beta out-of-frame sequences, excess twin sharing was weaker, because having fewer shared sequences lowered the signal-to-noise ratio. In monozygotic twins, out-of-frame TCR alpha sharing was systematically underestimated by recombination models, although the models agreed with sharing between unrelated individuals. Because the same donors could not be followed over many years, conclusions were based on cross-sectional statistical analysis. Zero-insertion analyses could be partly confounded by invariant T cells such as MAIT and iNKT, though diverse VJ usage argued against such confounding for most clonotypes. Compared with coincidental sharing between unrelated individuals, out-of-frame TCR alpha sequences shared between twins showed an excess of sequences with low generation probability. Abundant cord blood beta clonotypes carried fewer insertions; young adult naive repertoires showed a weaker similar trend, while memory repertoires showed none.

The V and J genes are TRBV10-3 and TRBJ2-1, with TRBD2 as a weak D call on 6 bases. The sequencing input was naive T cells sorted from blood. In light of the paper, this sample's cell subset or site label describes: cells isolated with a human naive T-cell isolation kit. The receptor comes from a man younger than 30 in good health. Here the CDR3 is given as CAIRDGTPSSYNEQFF. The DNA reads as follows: TGTGCCATCAGAGATGGGACTCCGAGCTCCTACAATGAGCAGTTCTTC.